This T cell receptor (beta chain) emerged from a study of T-cell reconstitution after alpha-beta-depleted transplantation in children. Study outcomes and limitations: Counts and diversity of T cells one year after transplant came mostly from newly produced T cells. Surviving recipient T cells and thymic progenitors underlay high day-60 TCRbeta diversity in some patients.

This CDR3 has 17 residues. Trimming at V came to 4 bases and at J to 6 bases, leaving 14 bases not matched to a gene. Germline V gene data show CDR1 as SGHDT and CDR2 as YYEEEE. The library targeted TCRbeta and was prepared with unique molecular identifiers. TCRdb fed the PCR reads into MiXCR, producing one record per CDR3 protein. The sample carries about 97,000 distinct CDR3 sequences, about 8% recorded once. This clonotype came up once. The target antigen is unknown. It may be a read error: a sequence one base away is much more abundant. This receptor was identified in a boy aged 2 to 10 with acute lymphoblastic leukemia, due to receive a stem cell transplant. The chain links TRBV5-6 to TRBJ2-5, with 11 bases that match TRBD1. The sample here was PBMCs, taken before TCRalphabeta/CD19-depleted stem cell transplant. CDR3 sequence reads: CASSTDRGRGSTQTQYF. CDR3 DNA: TGTGCCAGCAGCACGGACAGGGGGCGTGGGTCAACGCAGACCCAGTACTTC.